This T cell receptor beta chain was documented in a study of shared clonotypes between healthy human individuals. Broader study findings: Sampling included only blood; tissue repertoires likely differ.

As to this clone: What it binds is unknown. Other DNA variants within this sample encode the same CDR3.

The unsorted PBMC sample used ten immunoSEQ deep assay plates. Clones were sequenced by immunoSEQ multiplex PCR, and TCRdb holds only the in-frame ones, with some missing. The table shows about half a million clones, with 79% occurring only once. The germline V gene has CDR1 SGHTA and CDR2 FQGTGA. This CDR3 contains 14 residues. Trimming shortened V by 6 bases and J by 3 bases, and 11 bases separated the two germline ends. The source is a woman between 40 and 55 years old in good health. Some clones in this sample may be carry-over from other donors' samples. The sequenced material came from PBMCs. The chain uses TRBV7-3 and TRBJ2-2, with D hard to call. In DNA, the CDR3 is TGTGCCAGCAGTTCACGGTCGTACACCGGGGAGCTGTTTTTT. Protein: CASSSRSYTGELFF.